The following is a TCR beta chain sequence with its context. CDR3 length: 12 residues. V gave up 3 bases and J gave up 4 bases; unmatched junction bases: 2. The germline V gene has CDR1 DFQATT and CDR2 SNEGSKA (reference sequence). The record originates from a study of blood T cell repertoires in COVID-19. For the study at large: Samples taken during acute and convalescent COVID-19 were collected in the United States, Italy and Spain. Sample material is recorded as cDNA or gDNA derived from T cells, B-cell-depleted T cells, or PBMCs.

How the authors handled the data: The assay estimated nucleated cells by amplifying reference gene primers. The data were produced by immunoSEQ multiplex PCR, yet TCRdb's version contains in-frame clones alone and is incomplete. For V, J and clone size, that table is used; D and trimming come from the DNA. The data show 300,000 or so clones, around 86% seen once. The TCR originated in a man aged 50-60 years with active or convalescent COVID-19. The material sequenced was peripheral blood. The chain is built from TRBV20-1 and TRBJ2-7, with 8 bases identical to TRBD1. The CDR3 is CSASDRGYEQYF. The CDR3 DNA sequence: TGCAGTGCTAGTGACAGGGGTTACGAGCAGTACTTC.